This T cell receptor beta chain was captured by sequencing in a study of radiotherapy plus CTLA-4 blockade in lung cancer. Whole-study context: Disease control was present in around a third of patients, and objective responses in approximately 19%. Overall study findings and caveats: Once radiotherapy plus ipilimumab had been given, TCR clones derived from tumor expanded in blood.

This clone has only a few counts. The antigen remains unidentified. TCRdb keeps only in-frame clones here, not all; method: immunoSEQ multiplex PCR. The profile covers around 44,000 clones, with around nine tenths appearing a single time and 15% to 20% taken by the ten largest. V trimming: 4 bases; J trimming: 2 bases; junction bases outside the gene matches: 2. The CDR3 is 15 amino acids. Per germline, CDR1 LGHNA and CDR2 YSLEER. Sequencing used peripheral blood, obtained from a patient treated with radiotherapy plus ipilimumab. The clonotype comes from a human donor with non-small cell lung cancer that progressed on radiotherapy plus ipilimumab. Some clones in this sample may be carry-over from other donors' samples. The chain combines TRBV4-3 with TRBJ2-7; TRBD2 matches at 13 bases. This chain's CDR3 is CASSPLAGGTYEQYF. CDR3 bases: TGCGCCAGCAGCCCACTAGCGGGAGGGACCTACGAGCAGTACTTC.